The next 26 T cell receptor beta chains were all read from a single sample in a study of identical twins. TCRdb passed the 5' RACE reads through MiXCR, listing each CDR3 protein once. The profile shows approximately 230,000 distinct CDR3 sequences, under 8.5% of them singletons. This sample was also put to use in a study of T cells expressing NK-cell markers.

The sequencing sample was made of CD8+ T cells sorted from blood. These receptors were taken from a woman aged 18-30 years in good health.

This clonotype turned up a few times. The chain joins TRBV14 to TRBJ2-7; no clear D. V shed 0 bases and J shed 3 bases, with 3 bases lying between them. From germline, CDR1 is SGHDN and CDR2 FVKESK. The CDR3 is made up of 12 amino acids. The CDR3: CASSQEGYEQYF. CDR3 nucleotides: TGTGCCAGCAGCCAAGAAGGCTACGAGCAGTACTTC.

This CDR3 reads CSVEQGRGYTF. The CDR3 DNA is TGCAGCGTTGAACAGGGTAGAGGCTACACCTTC. J is TRBJ1-2 and V is TRBV29-1, with D maybe TRBD1 (5 bases). Deletions cut 2 bases from V and 8 bases from J, with 9 bases between. The germline V gene encodes CDR1 SQVTM and CDR2 ANQGSEA. CDR3 length: 11 amino acids.

In this sample, this clonotype turned up a few times. The rearrangement joins TRBV11-3 to TRBJ2-1, with 9 bases identical to TRBD1. Per germline, CDR1 SGHNT and CDR2 YENEEA. Losses at the gene ends were 0 bases for V and 7 bases for J; bases not matched to a gene: 7. This CDR3 has 16 amino acids. CDR3 nucleotides: TGTGCCAGCAGCTTAGATCCCCGGACAGGGGCGAATGAGCAGTTCTTC. Amino acid sequence: CASSLDPRTGANEQFF.

This clonotype was found many times. This rearrangement joins TRBV27 to TRBJ2-3, with TRBD2 matching over 7 bases. CDR1 and CDR2 (germline): MNHEY, SMNVEV (reference sequence). The trim removed 5 bases at V and 4 bases at J, leaving 12 bases unmatched. The CDR3 has 16 residues. CDR3: CASSLLWAGEPDTQYF. The CDR3 DNA sequence: TGTGCCAGCAGTCTCTTATGGGCGGGGGAACCAGATACGCAGTATTTT.

This clonotype was detected ten times or more. The rearrangement joins TRBV5-1 to TRBJ1-1; maybe TRBD1 (5 bases). Per germline, CDR1 SGHRS and CDR2 YFSETQ. V shed 3 bases and J shed 4 bases, with 13 bases lying between them. The CDR3 is 14 residues long. The CDR3 loop reads CASSWTSGSTEAFF. For the CDR3, the DNA is TGCGCCAGCAGCTGGACCTCAGGGAGCACTGAAGCTTTCTTT.

This clonotype has a count of ten or more. The J gene is TRBJ1-5, the V gene TRBV4-2, with D uncertain. The CDR3 consists of 15 residues. Germline V gene data show CDR1 as LGHNA and CDR2 as YNFKEQ. The V end lost 0 bases, the J end lost 0 bases, and 6 bases lay between the germline ends. CDR3 residues: CASSQEAYSNQPQHF. The CDR3 coding sequence is TGTGCCAGCAGCCAAGAGGCGTATAGCAATCAGCCCCAGCATTTT.

This clonotype showed up just a few times. The DNA of the CDR3 is TGCAGTGCTAGTCGGGACTACTCCTACGAGCAGTACTTC. Its protein is CSASRDYSYEQYF. The genes are TRBV20-1 and TRBJ2-7; 7 bases fit TRBD2. The J segment lost 0 bases and the V segment lost 3 bases, leaving 2 bases of the junction unmatched. The CDR3 is 13 amino acids. Germline V lookup: CDR1 DFQATT, CDR2 SNEGSKA (reference sequence).

The V call is TRBV12-3 or TRBV12-4, the J call TRBJ2-1, with D possibly being TRBD1 or TRBD2 (6 bases each). Trimming took 7 bases from V and 9 from J, leaving 16 bases between them. This CDR3 spans 13 amino acids. Written as DNA, the CDR3 is TGTGCCAGCACCTCCATGGGGGGCCCTGAGCAGTTCTTC. It specifies CASTSMGGPEQFF.

This clonotype was picked up many times. The rearrangement links TRBV6-2 or TRBV6-3 to TRBJ2-1; 11 bases match TRBD2. V dropped 4 bases and J dropped 3; count of bases not matched to a gene: 8. From germline, CDR1 is MNHEY and CDR2 SVGEGT. There are 17 residues in the CDR3. DNA of the CDR3: TGTGCCAGCAGTTCCAGACTAGCGGGAACCGTCTACAATGAGCAGTTCTTC. Translating it yields CASSSRLAGTVYNEQFF.

The V and J genes are TRBV6-1 and TRBJ2-3; no reliable D call. Germline loops: CDR1 MNHNS, CDR2 SASEGT. This CDR3 comprises 13 residues. Trimming took 8 bases from V and 5 from J, leaving 14 bases between them. Here the CDR3 reads CASAPNLGDTQYF. CDR3 sequence (DNA): TGTGCCAGCGCCCCCAACTTGGGAGATACGCAGTATTTT.

This clonotype has more than one count but fewer than ten. The chain couples TRBV12-3 or TRBV12-4 to TRBJ2-1, with 7 bases identical to TRBD2. The V and J ends lost 0 bases and 3 bases, in that order; junction bases with no gene match: 14. This CDR3 is built from 19 residues. CDR3 region: CASSLAPAGRGSYYNEQFF. CDR3 DNA sequence: TGTGCCAGCAGTTTAGCCCCTGCTGGGCGGGGGTCGTACTACAATGAGCAGTTCTTC.

This clonotype was seen only a few times. This chain connects TRBV3-1 to TRBJ2-5, with 7 bases that match TRBD1. The CDR3 extends over 14 amino acids. V lost 1 base to trimming and J lost 3 bases; unmatched junction nucleotides: 2. Germline CDR1 is LGHDT and CDR2 is YNNKEL (reference sequence). CDR3 residues: CASSQVDREETQYF. In DNA, the CDR3 is TGTGCCAGCAGCCAAGTCGACAGGGAAGAGACCCAGTACTTC.

The chain joins TRBV27 to TRBJ1-2, with D unclear. The length of the CDR3 is 13 residues. V lost 2 bases to trimming and J lost 0 bases, with 4 bases between them. The germline CDR1 and CDR2 sequences are MNHEY and SMNVEV (reference sequence). This CDR3 is CASSLKSNYGYTF. The CDR3 nucleotides read TGTGCCAGCAGTTTAAAATCTAACTATGGCTACACCTTC.

This clonotype was found a few times. This chain connects TRBV11-3 to TRBJ2-3, with 8 nucleotides matching TRBD2. V lost 3 bases and J lost 2; bases outside the gene matches: 7. Germline loops: CDR1 SGHNT, CDR2 YENEEA. The CDR3 is made up of 16 amino acids. CDR3 in amino acids: CASSFDSGAFTDTQYF. The CDR3 DNA is TGTGCCAGCAGCTTTGATAGCGGGGCCTTCACAGATACGCAGTATTTT.

This clonotype was observed a few times. The V and J genes are TRBV29-1 and TRBJ2-1, with D tentatively TRBD2 (5 bases). Trimming removed 6 bases at V and 8 bases at J, with 29 bases between. The CDR3 covers 17 residues. CDR1 and CDR2 (germline): SQVTM, ANQGSEA. For the CDR3, the DNA is TGCAGCGTGCCAGATGATCAAGCCGGCGGGCGAGGTGATGAGCAGTTCTTC. This codes for CSVPDDQAGGRGDEQFF.

There are a few counts of this clonotype. The chain employs TRBV20-1 and TRBJ2-1; a possible D gene is TRBD2 (7 bases). From germline, CDR1 is DFQATT and CDR2 SNEGSKA (reference sequence). The CDR3 consists of 14 residues. The V and J ends lost 2 bases and 5 bases respectively, with 13 bases between them. Written as DNA, the CDR3 is TGCAGTGCTAGATGGGTAGGGGGGGACAATGAGCAGTTCTTC. Amino acids: CSARWVGGDNEQFF.

This chain connects TRBV3-1 to TRBJ2-1; 7 positions agree with TRBD2. Trimming took 0 bases from V and 6 from J; bases not matched to a gene: 11. This CDR3 region has 17 residues. CDR1 is LGHDT, CDR2 YNNKEL, per germline (reference sequence). CDR3 amino acids: CASSQEDSGLVSNEQFF. The CDR3, as DNA: TGTGCCAGCAGCCAAGAAGATAGCGGACTAGTGAGCAATGAGCAGTTCTTC.

J is TRBJ2-1 and V is TRBV12-3 or TRBV12-4, with D possibly being TRBD1 or TRBD2 (6 bases each). This CDR3 is built from 12 residues. V was cut by 8 bases and J by 9 bases, with 14 bases left in between. The CDR3 here is CASGGGAIEQFF. DNA for the CDR3: TGTGCCAGCGGAGGGGGAGCGATTGAGCAGTTCTTC.

This clonotype was seen a few times. The chain links TRBV7-9 to TRBJ2-5; tentative D call: TRBD2 (5 bases). Germline V lookup: CDR1 SEHNR, CDR2 FQNEAQ (reference sequence). V shed 5 bases and J shed 5 bases, with 12 bases lying between them. The CDR3 has 13 residues. This CDR3 is CASSQSSSETQYF. The CDR3 DNA follows: TGTGCCAGCAGCCAGTCTAGCTCTGAGACCCAGTACTTC. Looking up the rest from reference TRBV7-9 and TRBJ2-5 gives the full variable domain: DTGVSQNPRHKITKRGQNVTFRCDPISEHNRLYWYRQTLGQGPEFLTYFQNEAQLEKSRLLSDRFSAERPKGSFSTLEIQRTEQGDSAMYLCASSQSSSETQYFGPGTRLLVL.

This clonotype was seen a few times. CDR3 DNA: TGTGCCAGCAGCTTCCGGACAGTTGTTGGGACTGAAGCTTTCTTT. It translates to CASSFRTVVGTEAFF. The chain carries TRBV7-8 and TRBJ1-1; TRBD1 is a possible D gene (6 bases). Germline-derived CDR1 and CDR2 are SGHVS and FQNEAQ. Between the trimmed V and J ends, which lost 3 bases and 5 bases, there was a span of 16 bases. This CDR3 is built from 15 residues.

This clonotype turned up a few times. The chain recombines TRBV6-5 with TRBJ2-1, with 7 bases fitting TRBD1. This CDR3 is built from 15 residues. Germline V gene lookup returns CDR1 MNHEY and CDR2 SVGAGI. V shed 0 bases and J 7 bases; nucleotides not matched to a gene: 6. CDR3 sequence reads: CASSYSETGRNEQFF. In DNA, the CDR3 is TGTGCCAGCAGTTACTCGGAGACAGGGCGAAATGAGCAGTTCTTC.

V and J are TRBV3-1 and TRBJ2-7, with D perhaps TRBD2 (6 bases). The CDR3 is 14 amino acids. V was clipped by 0 bases and J by 4 bases, with 10 bases between them. Germline V gene data show CDR1 as LGHDT and CDR2 as YNNKEL (reference sequence). This chain's CDR3 is CASSQDERAYEQYF. In DNA, the CDR3 is TGTGCCAGCAGCCAAGACGAGCGGGCTTACGAGCAGTACTTC.

The chain employs TRBV10-3 and TRBJ1-2; TRBD1 might be the D (5 bases). The CDR3 runs to 15 residues. V was trimmed by 8 bases and J by 8 bases, leaving 24 bases between them. Germline V gene lookup returns CDR1 ENHRY and CDR2 SYGVKD. The CDR3 loop is CAIGGTASGTGGYTF. CDR3 DNA: TGTGCCATCGGAGGGACCGCCTCCGGCACCGGGGGCTACACCTTC.

This clonotype turned up a few times. The rearrangement links TRBV9 to TRBJ1-5; 7 bases map to TRBD1. Germline CDR1 is SGDLS and CDR2 is YYNGEE. Unmatched junction bases numbered 2, after V lost 0 bases and J lost 5 bases. This CDR3 region has 14 residues. CDR3: CASSVGGTDQPQHF. CDR3 DNA: TGTGCCAGCAGCGTAGGGGGGACAGATCAGCCCCAGCATTTT.

This chain connects TRBV29-1 to TRBJ2-1; D gene uncertain. The CDR3 spans 13 residues. Germline CDR1 SQVTM, CDR2 ANQGSEA. V shed 4 bases and J shed 4 bases, with 11 bases lying between them. In DNA form, the CDR3 reads TGCAGCGTTGGTGTGGTGGGTTACAATGAGCAGTTCTTC. Protein: CSVGVVGYNEQFF.

A few counts support this clonotype. This chain uses TRBV9 with TRBJ2-1; 13 nucleotides align to TRBD2. Germline-derived CDR1 and CDR2 are SGDLS and YYNGEE. V was pared by 2 bases and J by 9 bases, with 5 bases of the junction left unmatched. This CDR3 has 15 amino acids. The CDR3 nucleotides read TGTGCCAGCAGCGTCCGGACTAGCGGGAGAGGTGAGCAGTTCTTC. This sequence encodes CASSVRTSGRGEQFF.